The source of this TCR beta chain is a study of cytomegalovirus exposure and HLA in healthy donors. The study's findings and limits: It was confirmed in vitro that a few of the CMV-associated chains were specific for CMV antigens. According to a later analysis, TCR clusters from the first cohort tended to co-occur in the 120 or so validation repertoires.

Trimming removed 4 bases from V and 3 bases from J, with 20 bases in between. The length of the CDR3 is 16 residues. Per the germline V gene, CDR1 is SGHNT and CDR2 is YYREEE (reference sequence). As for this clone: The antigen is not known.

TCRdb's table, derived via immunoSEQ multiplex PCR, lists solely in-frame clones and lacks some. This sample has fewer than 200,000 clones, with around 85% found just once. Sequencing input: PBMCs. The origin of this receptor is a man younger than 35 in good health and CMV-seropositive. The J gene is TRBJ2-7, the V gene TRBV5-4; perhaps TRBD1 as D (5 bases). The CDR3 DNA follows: TGTGCCAGCAGCCAGATCCAATTAAGACAGCACTACGAGCAGTACTTC. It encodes CASSQIQLRQHYEQYF.